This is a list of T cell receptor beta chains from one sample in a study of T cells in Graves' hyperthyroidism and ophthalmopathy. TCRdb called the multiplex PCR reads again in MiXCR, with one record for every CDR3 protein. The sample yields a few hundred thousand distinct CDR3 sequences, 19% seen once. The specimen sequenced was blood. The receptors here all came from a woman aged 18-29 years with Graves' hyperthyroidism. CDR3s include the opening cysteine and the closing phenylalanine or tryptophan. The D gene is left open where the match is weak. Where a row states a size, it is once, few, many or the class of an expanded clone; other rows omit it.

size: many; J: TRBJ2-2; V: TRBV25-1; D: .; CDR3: CASSWGNGELFF; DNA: TGTGCCAGCAGTTGGGGGAACGGGGAGCTGTTTTTT
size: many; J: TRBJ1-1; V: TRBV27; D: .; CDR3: CASSLLRGGDTEAFF; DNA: TGTGCCAGCAGTTTGCTCAGGGGCGGGGACACTGAAGCTTTCTTT
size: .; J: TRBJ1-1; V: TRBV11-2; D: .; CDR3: CASSLGGVNTEAVF; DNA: TGTGCCAGCAGCTTAGGAGGGGTGAACACTGAAGCTGTCTTT
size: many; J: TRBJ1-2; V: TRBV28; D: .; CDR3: CASSLPGAGYGYTF; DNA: TGTGCCAGCAGTTTACCGGGAGCGGGCTATGGCTACACCTTC
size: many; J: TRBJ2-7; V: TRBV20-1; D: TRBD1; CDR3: CSASAWDRAIKTLSYEQYF; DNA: TGCAGTGCTAGTGCTTGGGACAGGGCCATAAAAACCCTGTCCTACGAGCAGTACTTC
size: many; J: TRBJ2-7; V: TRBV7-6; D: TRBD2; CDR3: CASSPAGRGSEQYF; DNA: TGTGCCAGCAGCCCCGCAGGGAGGGGTAGTGAGCAGTACTTC
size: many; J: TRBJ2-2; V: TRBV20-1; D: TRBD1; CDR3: CSARAPQGARELFF; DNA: TGCAGTGCTAGAGCCCCTCAGGGGGCGAGGGAGCTGTTTTTT
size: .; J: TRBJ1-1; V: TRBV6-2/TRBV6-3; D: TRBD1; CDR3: CASSRTGESSEAFF; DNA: TGTGCCAGCTCTCGGACAGGGGAATCTAGTGAAGCTTTCTTT
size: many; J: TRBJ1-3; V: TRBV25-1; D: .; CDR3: CASSLWGNTIYF; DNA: TGTGCCAGCAGTCTGTGGGGAAACACCATATATTTT
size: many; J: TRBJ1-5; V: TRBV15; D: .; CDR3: CATSKGVSLTGSNQPQHF; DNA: TGTGCCACCAGCAAGGGGGTCTCTCTTACGGGGAGCAATCAGCCCCAGCATTTT
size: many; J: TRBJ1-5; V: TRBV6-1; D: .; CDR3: CASRTPGRDQPQHF; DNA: TGTGCCAGCCGGACGCCGGGGCGCGATCAGCCCCAGCATTTT
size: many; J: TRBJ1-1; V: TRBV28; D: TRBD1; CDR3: CASGGMRAGGTEAFF; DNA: TGTGCCAGCGGAGGGATGAGGGCAGGGGGCACTGAAGCTTTCTTT
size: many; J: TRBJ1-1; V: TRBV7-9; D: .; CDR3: CASSDPGEAFF; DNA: TGTGCCAGCAGCGACCCGGGAGAAGCTTTCTTT
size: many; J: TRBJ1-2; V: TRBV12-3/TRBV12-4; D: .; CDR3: CASSPEDRGYTF; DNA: TGTGCCAGCAGTCCCGAGGATCGAGGCTACACCTTC
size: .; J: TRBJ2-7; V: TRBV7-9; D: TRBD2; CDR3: CASSPRGGGYEQYF; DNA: TGTGCCAGCAGCCCTCGGGGGGGCGGATACGAGCAGTACTTC
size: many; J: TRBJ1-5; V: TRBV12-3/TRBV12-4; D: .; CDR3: CASRAWTDSNQPQHF; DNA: TGTGCCAGCAGGGCCTGGACAGATAGCAATCAGCCCCAGCATTTT
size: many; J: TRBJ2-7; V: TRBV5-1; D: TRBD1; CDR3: CASSGSGTGGSYEQYF; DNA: TGCGCCAGCAGCGGGTCCGGGACAGGGGGGTCCTACGAGCAGTACTTC
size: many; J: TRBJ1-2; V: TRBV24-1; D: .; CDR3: CATSGVNYGYTF; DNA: TGTGCCACCTCTGGGGTGAACTATGGCTACACCTTC
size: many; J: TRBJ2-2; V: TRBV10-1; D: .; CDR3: CASSGGLGPGELFF; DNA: TGCGCCAGCAGTGGCGGTTTGGGGCCCGGGGAGCTGTTTTTT
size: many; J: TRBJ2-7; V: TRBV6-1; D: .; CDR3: CASSDGSGYEQYF; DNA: TGTGCCAGCAGTGACGGTAGCGGCTACGAGCAGTACTTC
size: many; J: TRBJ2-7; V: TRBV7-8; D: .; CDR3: CASSLVDTWTYEQYF; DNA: TGTGCCAGCAGCTTAGTAGACACCTGGACTTACGAGCAGTACTTC
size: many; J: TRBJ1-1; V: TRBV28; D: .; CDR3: CASSGVSTNTEAFF; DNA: TGTGCCAGCAGTGGAGTGAGCACGAACACTGAAGCTTTCTTT
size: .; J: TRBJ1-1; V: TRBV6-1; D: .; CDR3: CASSESLENTEAFF; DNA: TGTGCCAGCAGTGAGTCGTTGGAGAACACTGAAGCTTTCTTT
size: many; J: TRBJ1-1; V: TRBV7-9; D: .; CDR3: CASSLSWTEAFF; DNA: TGTGCCAGCAGCTTGAGTTGGACTGAAGCTTTCTTT
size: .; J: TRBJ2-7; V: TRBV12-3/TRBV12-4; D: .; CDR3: CASTLGSSSYEQYF; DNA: TGTGCCAGCACCCTTGGGTCTAGCTCCTACGAGCAGTACTTC
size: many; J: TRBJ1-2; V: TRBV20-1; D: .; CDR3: CSASYGYTF; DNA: TGCAGTGCTAGCTATGGCTACACCTTC
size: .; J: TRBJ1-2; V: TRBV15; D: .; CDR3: CATSRARGEGHGYTF; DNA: TGTGCCACCAGCAGAGCTCGGGGAGAAGGTCATGGCTACACCTTC